The source of this T cell receptor (beta chain) is a study of cytomegalovirus exposure and HLA in healthy donors. The PCR made use of 60 Vbeta and 13 Jbeta primers. Here immunoSEQ multiplex PCR was the method, and the copy in TCRdb shows in-frame clones only, minus some. This sample has about 140,000 clones, with about 70% found just once. Input material: PBMCs. This receptor was taken from a man aged 18 to 35 in good health and CMV-seronegative.

The CDR3 region is CASTIGQAGSPLHF. The CDR3 DNA is TGTGCCAGCACTATCGGACAGGCCGGGTCACCCCTCCACTTT. The rearrangement uses TRBV6-6 and TRBJ1-6; 7 bases map to TRBD1. The CDR3 consists of 14 residues. Trimming cost V 7 bases and J 10 bases; bases outside gene matches: 10. The germline gives CDR1 MNHNY, CDR2 SVGAGI (reference sequence).